Below are 4 T cell receptor beta chains sequenced from a single sample in a study of T cells in localized non-small cell lung cancer. This table comes from immunoSEQ multiplex PCR, and its TCRdb copy is limited to in-frame clones, with some not included. Of tens of thousands of clones listed, around 92% are singletons. This specimen consisted of peripheral blood mononuclear cells, obtained before any cancer treatment. Receptors were obtained from a woman aged 35 to 70 with stage III lung adenocarcinoma.

The chain has TRBV7-9 and TRBJ2-1; the match to TRBD1 covers 11 bases. CDR1 is SEHNR and CDR2 is FQNEAQ in the germline V gene (reference sequence). The CDR3 is 16 residues long. J lost 3 bases, V lost 1 base, and 2 bases had no gene match. The chain's CDR3 is CASSLGTGGIYNEQFF. The CDR3 DNA reads TGTGCCAGCAGCTTAGGGACAGGGGGCATCTACAATGAGCAGTTCTTC.

The genes are TRBV5-4 and TRBJ1-5; possibly TRBD1 for D (6 bases). Trimming cost V 4 bases and J 5 bases, with 10 bases left between them. Looked up from germline, CDR1 is SGHNT and CDR2 is YYREEE (reference sequence). The CDR3 extends over 13 amino acids. In nucleotides, the CDR3 is TGTGCCAGCAGCGTACAGGGCGATCAGCCCCAGCATTTT. Amino acid sequence: CASSVQGDQPQHF.

The CDR3 loop is CASSRDRGTSDTQYF. The CDR3 DNA reads as TGTGCCAGCAGCCGGGACAGGGGAACTTCAGATACGCAGTATTTT. The rearrangement uses TRBV5-4 and TRBJ2-3, with 10 bases matching TRBD1. The CDR3 loop spans 15 amino acids. CDR1 is SGHNT, CDR2 YYREEE, per germline (reference sequence). V lost 4 bases, J lost 4 bases, and 6 bases stayed unmatched.

This clone was seen once. The V call is TRBV6-6, the J call TRBJ1-2, with a possible D match to TRBD1 (5 bases). The CDR3 covers 15 residues. Between the trimmed V and J ends, which lost 2 bases and 4 bases, there was a span of 14 bases. From germline, CDR1 is MNHNY and CDR2 SVGAGI (reference sequence). CDR3 sequence (DNA): TGTGCCAGCAGTTACGCCCCGACAGCAACCTATGGCTACACCTTC. Translating it yields CASSYAPTATYGYTF.